Described below is a single T cell receptor beta chain sequence and its context. The antigen is undetermined. Samples were assayed with immunoSEQ v3.0 at survey level. The method was immunoSEQ multiplex PCR; TCRdb's version includes in-frame clones alone and lacks a portion of them. Seen here are tens of thousands of clones, roughly 85% observed once, and the top ten hold roughly 4%. V shed 5 bases and J 0 bases; nucleotides not matched to a gene: 5. The CDR3 is 16 residues long. Germline values: CDR1 SGDLS, CDR2 YYNGEE. The entry originates in a study of long-term antiretroviral therapy in people with HIV. Study observations and caveats: The study lacked data on ART adherence, viral resistance or therapy changes.

This chain links TRBV9 with TRBJ2-2, with 9 bases that match TRBD2. The sequence came from a man younger than 35 with HIV. The specimen comprised unsorted PBMCs, sampled 0.8 years before starting antiretroviral therapy. CDR3 region: CASRASGEPNTGELFF. Written as DNA, the CDR3 is TGTGCCAGCAGGGCTAGCGGGGAACCGAACACCGGGGAGCTGTTTTTT.